The next 27 T cell receptor beta chains were all read from a single sample in a study of blood T cell repertoires in COVID-19. Clones were sequenced by immunoSEQ multiplex PCR, and TCRdb holds only the in-frame ones, with some missing. The table shows a few hundred thousand clones, with 80% occurring only once. The sample was PBMCs or T cells enriched from blood (not recorded which). These receptors came from a woman aged 40 to 49 with acute COVID-19.

The CDR3 nucleotides read TGTGCCAGCAGCCCGGCGACTAGCGGGGGGGCCTTTCAAGAGACCCAGTACTTC. Its protein product is CASSPATSGGAFQETQYF. The genes are TRBV5-4 and TRBJ2-5; TRBD2 agrees at 14 bases. V lost 4 bases, J lost 2 bases, and 10 bases stayed unmatched. From germline, CDR1 is SGHNT and CDR2 YYREEE (reference sequence). CDR3 size: 18 residues.

The count of this clone is one. The chain combines TRBV24-1 with TRBJ2-3; 7 bases agree with TRBD2. The V segment lost 3 bases and the J segment 7 bases; nucleotides outside the gene matches: 6. The length of the CDR3 is 14 residues. Germline values: CDR1 KGHDR, CDR2 SFDVKD. The CDR3 DNA reads as TGTGCCACCAGTGATCCAGGGAGGGGATATACGCAGTATTTT. It translates to CATSDPGRGYTQYF.

This rearrangement joins TRBV19 to TRBJ1-5; no firm D call. Trimming cost V 7 bases and J 0 bases, with 13 bases left between them. Germline V gives CDR1 LNHDA, CDR2 SQIVND (reference sequence). The CDR3 loop spans 15 amino acids. As DNA, the CDR3 is TGTGCCAGTAACGTAAGGGAGCTTAGCAATCAGCCCCAGCATTTT. Translated, it gives CASNVRELSNQPQHF.

The J gene is TRBJ1-4, the V gene TRBV28, with D possibly being TRBD1 (5 bases). Trimming left V 3 bases short and J 5 bases short, with 16 bases between. Germline V CDR1 and CDR2: MDHEN, SYDVKM. There are 16 residues in the CDR3. The CDR3 DNA follows: TGTGCCAGCAGTTTTTATCCTACTACAGGAAATGAAAAACTGTTTTTT. It translates to CASSFYPTTGNEKLFF.

The J gene is TRBJ1-1, the V gene TRBV28, with D possibly TRBD1 on 5 matching bases. V was trimmed by 3 bases and J by 4 bases, leaving 9 bases between them. The CDR3 covers 13 residues. CDR1 MDHEN and CDR2 SYDVKM come from the germline V gene. The CDR3 DNA reads as TGTGCCAGCAGTTTCTCCCAGGGCACTGAAGCTTTCTTT. Protein product: CASSFSQGTEAFF.

The chain employs TRBV28 and TRBJ1-2; maybe TRBD1 (6 bases). This CDR3 is 13 amino acids long. The V end was cut by 4 bases, the J end by 8 bases, with 14 bases between. Germline assignment: CDR1 MDHEN and CDR2 SYDVKM. CDR3 DNA: TGTGCCAGCAGTTCCGGGACACGACGGGGCTACACCTTC. Its translation is CASSSGTRRGYTF.

This clone is a singleton in its sample. CDR3 sequence reads: CAISESWRNSYEQYF. The CDR3 DNA is TGTGCCATCAGTGAGTCGTGGAGAAACTCCTACGAGCAGTACTTC. The J gene is TRBJ2-7, the V gene TRBV10-3; no clear D. Trimming removed 0 bases from V and 0 bases from J, with 9 bases in between. The germline V gene has CDR1 ENHRY and CDR2 SYGVKD. The length of the CDR3 is 15 residues.

The chain carries TRBV19 and TRBJ1-2; tentative D call: TRBD1 (6 bases). Trimming removed 3 bases from V and 3 bases from J, with 11 bases in between. This CDR3 comprises 14 residues. The germline gives CDR1 LNHDA, CDR2 SQIVND (reference sequence). CDR3 coding DNA: TGTGCCAGTAGTATTGGCGGGGGCCACTATGGCTACACCTTC. It codes for CASSIGGGHYGYTF.

The chain is built from TRBV4-2 and TRBJ1-6; D perhaps matches TRBD1 (6 bases). The V gene's germline CDR1 is LGHNA and CDR2 YNFKEQ. This CDR3 spans 17 amino acids. The germline V and J ends were trimmed by 3 bases and 10 bases, with 22 bases remaining between them. The CDR3 nucleotides read TGTGCCAGCAGCCAGACTCAAAGGGGGGGGACCTACTCACCCCTCCACTTT. This codes for CASSQTQRGGTYSPLHF.

This clone has only a few counts. The chain employs TRBV6-5 and TRBJ1-1, with TRBD1 as a possible D gene (6 bases). V lost 6 bases and J 7 bases, leaving 18 bases between the germline ends. Germline V CDR1 and CDR2: MNHEY, SVGAGI. CDR3 length equals 14 residues. The CDR3 DNA follows: TGTGCCAGCAGACAGGGTTTGAGGAATATTGAAGCTTTCTTT. It yields the protein CASRQGLRNIEAFF.

The chain joins TRBV10-3 to TRBJ1-1; 7 nucleotides line up with TRBD1. Trimming cost V 4 bases and J 6 bases; bases outside gene matches: 11. The CDR3 contains 15 residues. Per germline, CDR1 ENHRY and CDR2 SYGVKD. In DNA, the CDR3 is TGTGCCATCAGTGTCGACAGGGATCTAGGGGCTGAAGCTTTCTTT. This codes for CAISVDRDLGAEAFF.

The rearrangement links TRBV9 to TRBJ1-3, with D unresolved. Trimming cost V 2 bases and J 4 bases, with 10 bases left between them. The CDR3 length is 14 residues. Germline V gene data show CDR1 as SGDLS and CDR2 as YYNGEE. The CDR3 nucleotides are TGTGCCAGCAGCGTGGCAGCGCAAGGAAACACCATATATTTT. Translating it yields CASSVAAQGNTIYF.

This clone was counted between two and nine times. The rearrangement joins TRBV5-1 to TRBJ1-2; the D gene is possibly TRBD1 (5 bases). Trimming took 1 base from V and 8 from J, leaving 18 bases between them. The length of the CDR3 is 15 residues. Germline V gene lookup returns CDR1 SGHRS and CDR2 YFSETQ. CDR3 sequence: CASSLRFGQGRGYTF. CDR3 nucleotides: TGCGCCAGCAGCTTGAGATTTGGGCAGGGAAGAGGCTACACCTTC.

The CDR3 DNA reads as TGCAGCGTTGATGAGAGCGGTGGGACTGAAGCTTTCTTT. As protein: CSVDESGGTEAFF. This chain uses TRBV29-1 with TRBJ1-1, with D unclear. The germline CDR1 and CDR2 sequences are SQVTM and ANQGSEA. Trimming took 3 bases from V and 5 from J, leaving 13 bases between them. This CDR3 spans 13 amino acids. Full variable domain (missing parts from reference TRBV29-1 and TRBJ1-1): SAVISQKPSRDICQRGTSLTIQCQVDSQVTMMFWYRQQPGQSLTLIATANQGSEATYESGFVIDKFPISRPNLTFSTLTVSNMSPEDSSIYLCSVDESGGTEAFFGQGTRLTVV.

The V gene is TRBV15, the J gene TRBJ1-4, with D maybe TRBD1 (6 bases). Germline V gene lookup returns CDR1 LNHNV and CDR2 YYDKDF (reference sequence). V was clipped by 0 bases and J by 8 bases, with 16 bases between them. The CDR3 runs to 16 residues. DNA for the CDR3: TGTGCCACCAGCAGAGATTTGCAGGGGTCAGGGGAAAAACTGTTTTTT. This codes for CATSRDLQGSGEKLFF.

This chain joins TRBV2 and TRBJ1-2; no definite D call. CDR1 is SNHLY and CDR2 is FYNNEI in the germline V gene. The CDR3 length is 12 residues. Trimming took off 7 bases at V and 7 bases at J, with 13 bases between the two ends. The CDR3 region is CASTGVWGGYTF. DNA of the CDR3: TGTGCCAGCACCGGGGTGTGGGGTGGCTACACCTTC.

The chain has TRBV3-1 (or the pseudogene TRBV3-2) and TRBJ2-2; the D gene is possibly TRBD2 (5 bases). Germline V gives CDR1 LGHDT, CDR2 YNNKEL (reference sequence). With 1 base removed from V and 6 bases from J, the gap between germline ends came to 9 bases. This CDR3 comprises 14 residues. Here the CDR3 reads CASSQVRVAGELFF. The DNA for the CDR3 is TGTGCCAGCAGCCAAGTGAGGGTCGCCGGGGAGCTGTTTTTT.

This sequence joins TRBV11-2 and TRBJ2-4; 7 nucleotides align to TRBD2. Germline V lookup: CDR1 SGHAT, CDR2 FQNNGV. Germline trimming cut 5 bases from V and 6 bases from J; bases unmatched to any gene: 16. The CDR3 consists of 17 residues. In DNA form, the CDR3 reads TGTGCCAGCAGCCCCTCTGCGGGGGAGGGGTGGGGAAACATTCAGTACTTC. This gives the protein CASSPSAGEGWGNIQYF.

The rearrangement links TRBV12-5 to TRBJ1-3; 7 bases fit TRBD1. In germline, CDR1 is LGHNT, CDR2 FRNRAP. J gave up 2 bases and V 1 base, and 2 bases lay outside the gene matches. The length of the CDR3 is 15 residues. This CDR3 reads CASGLAGTAGNTIYF. The DNA of the CDR3 is TGTGCTAGTGGTTTGGCTGGGACAGCTGGAAACACCATATATTTT.

This chain connects TRBV27 to TRBJ1-5, with TRBD1 matching over 9 bases. This CDR3 spans 15 amino acids. Germline-derived CDR1 and CDR2 are MNHEY and SMNVEV (reference sequence). Germline trimming cut 8 bases from V and 1 base from J; bases unmatched to any gene: 6. The DNA for the CDR3 is TGTGCCAGCGGGGCAGGACAGGGGAGCAATCAGCCCCAGCATTTT. As protein: CASGAGQGSNQPQHF.

J is TRBJ1-6 and V is TRBV19; TRBD1 aligns across 9 bases. Per the germline V gene, CDR1 is LNHDA and CDR2 is SQIVND (reference sequence). J lost 10 bases, V lost 7 bases, and 8 bases had no gene match. The CDR3 covers 14 residues. The CDR3 DNA is TGTGCCAGTACCGGGACAGGGAGGAGCTCACCCCTCCACTTT. Residues: CASTGTGRSSPLHF.

This sequence joins TRBV5-6 and TRBJ2-3; D is uncertain. Germline assignment: CDR1 SGHDT and CDR2 YYEEEE. V lost 1 base to trimming and J lost 4 bases, with 10 bases between them. CDR3 length: 14 residues. The CDR3 DNA reads TGTGCCAGCAGCTTGTTGGAGAGACCAGATACGCAGTATTTT. Protein: CASSLLERPDTQYF. Full variable domain (remainder filled in from reference TRBV5-6 and TRBJ2-3): DAGVTQSPTHLIKTRGQQVTLRCSPKSGHDTVSWYQQALGQGPQFIFQYYEEEERQRGNFPDRFSGHQFPNYSSELNVNALLLGDSALYLCASSLLERPDTQYFGPGTRLTVL.

For the CDR3, the DNA is TGTGCCAGCAGCTTATTTCAACAGGGTTTCGAGCAGTACTTC. Protein product: CASSLFQQGFEQYF. The V and J genes are TRBV11-2 and TRBJ2-7; D may be TRBD1 (6 bases). V was clipped by 2 bases and J by 6 bases, with 14 bases between them. Germline CDR1 SGHAT, CDR2 FQNNGV. The CDR3 is 14 residues long.

The rearrangement joins TRBV5-4 to TRBJ2-3; D might be TRBD1 (6 bases). The CDR3 is 15 residues long. V dropped 1 base and J dropped 2 bases, with 11 bases sitting between them. From germline, CDR1 is SGHNT and CDR2 YYREEE (reference sequence). The CDR3: CASSLPGQITDTQYF. CDR3 bases: TGTGCCAGCAGCTTGCCTGGACAGATCACAGATACGCAGTATTTT.

The V gene is TRBV5-8, the J gene TRBJ1-5, with D unclear. This CDR3 spans 15 amino acids. Germline V CDR1 and CDR2: SGHTS, YDEGEE. V was shortened by 0 bases and J by 7 bases, with 14 bases between the two germline ends. The CDR3 loop reads CASSLVGRGGQPQHF. The CDR3 DNA sequence: TGTGCCAGCAGCTTGGTGGGCAGAGGAGGACAGCCCCAGCATTTT.

This clone was detected a few times. This sequence joins TRBV3-1 (or the pseudogene TRBV3-2) and TRBJ1-6, with TRBD1 as a possible D gene (5 bases). The germline V and J ends were trimmed by 3 bases and 9 bases, with 18 bases remaining between them. The CDR3 runs to 16 residues. In germline, CDR1 is LGHDT, CDR2 YNNKEL (reference sequence). CDR3 nucleotides: TGTGCCAGCAGCCACCGGGGGGAGATAATTGGTTCACCCCTCCACTTT. Amino acid sequence: CASSHRGEIIGSPLHF.

The genes are TRBV29-1 and TRBJ2-5, with 8 bases fitting TRBD2. Germline CDR1 is SQVTM and CDR2 is ANQGSEA. The CDR3 has 14 amino acids. The CDR3 bases are TGCAGTGTCGCGGGGGGACTGGCACAAGAGACCCAGTACTTC. It codes for CSVAGGLAQETQYF. The entire variable domain, with the rest obtained from reference TRBV29-1 and TRBJ2-5, is as follows: SAVISQKPSRDICQRGTSLTIQCQVDSQVTMMFWYRQQPGQSLTLIATANQGSEATYESGFVIDKFPISRPNLTFSTLTVSNMSPEDSSIYLCSVAGGLAQETQYFGPGTRLLVL.